One sample yielded the 32 T cell receptor beta chains listed below, sequenced in a study of blood T cell repertoires in COVID-19. Repertoires were generated with immunoSEQ multiplex PCR, while TCRdb's copy carries only in-frame clones and drops some. Seen here are roughly 35,000 clones, 87% observed once, and the top ten hold about 2%. The material sequenced was peripheral blood. The source is a man in his forties or fifties with active or convalescent COVID-19.

This sequence joins TRBV10-3 and TRBJ2-5, with TRBD2 identical over 7 bases. Germline CDR1 and CDR2: ENHRY and SYGVKD. The CDR3 is made up of 13 amino acids. Trimming took 6 bases from V and 4 from J; bases not matched to a gene: 5. The CDR3 sequence: CAIREREGETQYF. The CDR3 DNA follows: TGTGCCATCAGGGAGAGGGAGGGAGAGACCCAGTACTTC.

The chain employs TRBV2 and TRBJ2-7; D unclear. The germline V gene has CDR1 SNHLY and CDR2 FYNNEI. The CDR3 runs to 11 residues. V was clipped by 0 bases and J by 8 bases, with 5 bases between them. CDR3 coding DNA: TGTGCCAGCAGTGAAGCGAACAAGCAGTACTTC. It yields the protein CASSEANKQYF.

In this sample, this clone turned up once. The chain recombines TRBV27 with TRBJ2-5, with 7 positions matching TRBD2. Germline trimming cut 1 base from V and 4 bases from J; bases unmatched to any gene: 6. The CDR3 runs to 15 residues. Per the germline V gene, CDR1 is MNHEY and CDR2 is SMNVEV (reference sequence). The CDR3 bases are TGTGCCAGCAGTTTATTCGCGGGAGCGGGAGAGACCCAGTACTTC. Its protein product is CASSLFAGAGETQYF.

This sequence joins TRBV15 and TRBJ2-7; 7 bases match TRBD2. V lost 0 bases to trimming and J lost 2 bases; unmatched junction nucleotides: 10. Germline-derived CDR1 and CDR2 are LNHNV and YYDKDF (reference sequence). This CDR3 contains 17 residues. CDR3: CATSREILAAGAYEQYF. For the CDR3, the DNA is TGTGCCACCAGCAGAGAAATTTTGGCTGCGGGAGCCTACGAGCAGTACTTC.

The V gene is TRBV5-1, the J gene TRBJ1-3; 7 nucleotides align to TRBD1. The CDR3 totals 16 residues. J gave up 0 bases and V 3 bases, and 6 bases lay outside the gene matches. CDR1 is SGHRS, CDR2 YFSETQ, per germline. The DNA for the CDR3 is TGCGCCAGCAGCTCAGGGACAGTCCTCTCTGGAAACACCATATATTTT. The encoded protein is CASSSGTVLSGNTIYF.

V usage is TRBV9 and J usage is TRBJ1-6, with 7 positions matching TRBD1. Germline loops: CDR1 SGDLS, CDR2 YYNGEE. Unmatched junction bases numbered 9, after V lost 0 bases and J lost 9 bases. The CDR3 length is 16 residues. The CDR3: CASSVARSGGTSPLHF. The CDR3 coding sequence is TGTGCCAGCAGCGTAGCCCGGTCAGGGGGAACTTCACCCCTCCACTTT.

V gene TRBV5-6 combines with J gene TRBJ1-5; TRBD1 matches 7 bases. Germline V lookup: CDR1 SGHDT, CDR2 YYEEEE. The CDR3 is 14 residues long. The J segment lost 4 bases and the V segment lost 5 bases, leaving 6 bases of the junction unmatched. The CDR3 DNA reads TGTGCCAGCAGTACCGGGACAGCTAATCAGCCCCAGCATTTT. It is translated as CASSTGTANQPQHF.

The chain joins TRBV30 to TRBJ2-5, with a weak D call TRBD1 (6 bases). CDR3 size: 15 residues. The V end was cut by 3 bases, the J end by 5 bases, with 19 bases between. Germline V CDR1 and CDR2: GTSNPN, SVGIG (reference sequence). This chain's CDR3 is CAWSIVQGSGETQYF. The CDR3, as DNA: TGTGCCTGGAGCATAGTCCAGGGGTCGGGTGAGACCCAGTACTTC.

This rearrangement joins TRBV6-2 or TRBV6-3 to TRBJ2-3; 12 bases line up with TRBD1. In germline, CDR1 is MNHEY, CDR2 SVGEGT. This CDR3 has 19 amino acids. Trimming removed 4 bases from V and 1 base from J; junction bases left unmatched: 12. The DNA of the CDR3 is TGTGCCAGCAGTTGGGGGACAGGGGGCGCTGGAAACCGCACAGATACGCAGTATTTT. It specifies CASSWGTGGAGNRTDTQYF.

The chain carries TRBV2 and TRBJ1-4, with 7 bases fitting TRBD1. The germline gives CDR1 SNHLY, CDR2 FYNNEI. This CDR3 contains 13 residues. V shed 7 bases and J 8 bases; nucleotides not matched to a gene: 7. The CDR3 bases are TGTGCCAGCACCAGGGGGTTTGAGGAAAAACTGTTTTTT. This translates into CASTRGFEEKLFF.

This chain joins TRBV18 and TRBJ1-2; D gene uncertain. The germline gives CDR1 KGHSH, CDR2 LQKENI. V was clipped by 6 bases and J by 4 bases, with 9 bases between them. The CDR3 length is 12 residues. The CDR3 bases are TGTGCCAGCTCGAAGGCGGCCTATGGCTACACCTTC. Translated: CASSKAAYGYTF.

V gene TRBV6-5 combines with J gene TRBJ2-2; TRBD1 matches 7 bases. Trimming removed 6 bases from V and 7 bases from J; junction bases left unmatched: 2. In germline, CDR1 is MNHEY, CDR2 SVGAGI. The length of the CDR3 is 12 residues. The CDR3 DNA is TGTGCCAGCAGAACAGGGGTCGGGGAGCTGTTTTTT. It is translated as CASRTGVGELFF.

The chain combines TRBV4-2 with TRBJ2-2, with 15 bases that match TRBD2. The CDR3 is 19 amino acids. Germline assignment: CDR1 LGHNA and CDR2 YNFKEQ. The V segment lost 6 bases and the J segment 3 bases; nucleotides outside the gene matches: 11. In DNA, the CDR3 is TGTGCCAGCAGACCCACCCCGGGACTAGCGGGAGGAGACACCGGGGAGCTGTTTTTT. Protein sequence: CASRPTPGLAGGDTGELFF.

The chain has TRBV4-1 and TRBJ2-3, with a possible D match to TRBD2 (6 bases). Trimming removed 4 bases from V and 0 bases from J, with 8 bases in between. The germline CDR1 and CDR2 sequences are MGHRA and YSYEKL. The CDR3 loop spans 14 amino acids. CDR3 loop: CASSRSGSTDTQYF. The CDR3 DNA reads TGCGCCAGCAGCCGCAGCGGGAGCACAGATACGCAGTATTTT.

The rearrangement links TRBV28 to TRBJ1-4; 8 bases match TRBD1. The trim removed 5 bases at V and 8 bases at J, leaving 10 bases unmatched. The CDR3 is made up of 15 amino acids. The germline V gene encodes CDR1 MDHEN and CDR2 SYDVKM. CDR3 amino acids: CASSLAGTGPEKLFF. CDR3 coding DNA: TGTGCCAGCAGTCTCGCGGGGACAGGCCCCGAAAAACTGTTTTTT.

This chain links TRBV15 with TRBJ2-1; D is undetermined. Trimming took 6 bases from V and 4 from J, leaving 10 bases between them. The CDR3 has 13 amino acids. Germline V gene sequence: CDR1 LNHNV, CDR2 YYDKDF (reference sequence). The CDR3 nucleotides are TGTGCCACCAGGGCCATCTCTTACAATGAGCAGTTCTTC. This encodes CATRAISYNEQFF. Full variable domain (rest looked up from reference TRBV15 and TRBJ2-1): DAMVIQNPRYQVTQFGKPVTLSCSQTLNHNVMYWYQQKSSQAPKLLFHYYDKDFNNEADTPDNFQSRRPNTSFCFLDIRSPGLGDTAMYLCATRAISYNEQFFGPGTRLTVL.

The chain recombines TRBV2 with TRBJ2-7; D gene unclear. Germline values: CDR1 SNHLY, CDR2 FYNNEI. V was cut by 4 bases and J by 0 bases, with 10 bases left in between. The CDR3 is 14 amino acids. CDR3 sequence: CASSVARSSYEQYF. CDR3 coding DNA: TGTGCCAGCAGTGTGGCGCGGAGCTCCTACGAGCAGTACTTC.

The gene calls are TRBV19 and TRBJ2-1, with TRBD2 identical over 13 bases. This CDR3 region has 14 residues. J was trimmed by 7 bases and V by 5 bases; bases with no gene match: 2. CDR1 and CDR2 (germline): LNHDA, SQIVND (reference sequence). The CDR3 bases are TGTGCCAGTAGTTGGGGACTAGCGGGAAATGAGCAGTTCTTC. Translating it yields CASSWGLAGNEQFF.

V usage is TRBV3-1 (or the pseudogene TRBV3-2) and J usage is TRBJ2-1; the match to TRBD2 covers 12 bases. V was clipped by 0 bases and J by 8 bases; unmatched bases: 14. This CDR3 has 19 residues. Germline V gene lookup returns CDR1 LGHDT and CDR2 YNNKEL (reference sequence). Here the CDR3 DNA reads TGTGCCAGCAGCCAAGATCCGGGACTAGCGGGCCGTATCGGGGATGAGCAGTTCTTC. Its protein is CASSQDPGLAGRIGDEQFF.

This chain uses TRBV5-5 with TRBJ2-5; D is perhaps TRBD2 (5 bases). Germline CDR1 reads SGHKS; CDR2 reads YYEKEE (reference sequence). The CDR3 extends over 15 amino acids. V was cut by 7 bases and J by 0 bases, with 16 bases left in between. The CDR3 protein is CASGLPGSYQETQYF. In nucleotides, the CDR3 is TGTGCCAGCGGCCTTCCGGGATCGTACCAAGAGACCCAGTACTTC.

This clone came up once. This chain connects TRBV5-1 to TRBJ2-2; D gene ambiguous. V lost 0 bases, J lost 7 bases, and 4 bases lay in between. The CDR3 totals 12 residues. In germline, CDR1 is SGHRS, CDR2 YFSETQ. CDR3: CASSLAGGELFF. The CDR3, as DNA: TGCGCCAGCAGCTTGGCCGGCGGGGAGCTGTTTTTT.

The V gene is TRBV27, the J gene TRBJ2-3; no firm D call. Trimming took off 0 bases at V and 0 bases at J, with 7 bases between the two ends. Looked up from germline, CDR1 is MNHEY and CDR2 is SMNVEV (reference sequence). There are 15 residues in the CDR3. CDR3 in amino acids: CASSLSPTSTDTQYF. The CDR3 DNA sequence: TGTGCCAGCAGTTTATCTCCGACTAGCACAGATACGCAGTATTTT.

V is TRBV2 and J is TRBJ2-1; 10 bases align to TRBD1. The CDR3 is 15 amino acids. V dropped 2 bases and J dropped 6; count of bases not matched to a gene: 4. Germline values: CDR1 SNHLY, CDR2 FYNNEI. DNA for the CDR3: TGTGCCAGCAGTGAAAGGGACAGGGGCCTCAATGAGCAGTTCTTC. As protein: CASSERDRGLNEQFF.

The CDR3 bases are TGCGCCAGCAGCCCGCAACAACTAGCGGGAGAGGGTACCTACGAGCAGTACTTC. Its protein product is CASSPQQLAGEGTYEQYF. This chain links TRBV4-3 with TRBJ2-7; 11 nucleotides align to TRBD2. This CDR3 comprises 18 residues. The V gene end was trimmed by 4 bases and the J gene end by 2 bases; junction bases not matched to a gene: 13. Germline loops: CDR1 LGHNA, CDR2 YSLEER.

This clone has just a few counts. V is TRBV2 and J is TRBJ1-1; D ambiguous. Per the germline V gene, CDR1 is SNHLY and CDR2 is FYNNEI. V dropped 3 bases and J dropped 5 bases, with 22 bases sitting between them. This CDR3 is built from 17 residues. In DNA form, the CDR3 reads TGTGCCAGCAGTGAGTTCACTAGCGGGCTAGAAAGGACTGAAGCTTTCTTT. This encodes CASSEFTSGLERTEAFF.

This chain uses TRBV6-5 with TRBJ2-4, with 8 nucleotides matching TRBD1. The germline V gene has CDR1 MNHEY and CDR2 SVGAGI. The V segment lost 4 bases and the J segment 3 bases; nucleotides outside the gene matches: 5. The length of the CDR3 is 15 residues. Here the CDR3 DNA reads TGTGCCAGCAGTTTCGCCACAGGGGGCAAAAACATTCAGTACTTC. It yields the protein CASSFATGGKNIQYF.

The V and J genes are TRBV5-5 and TRBJ2-7; the match to TRBD1 covers 9 bases. Germline lookup yields CDR1 SGHKS and CDR2 YYEKEE (reference sequence). The CDR3 is 15 residues long. The V segment lost 4 bases and the J segment 4 bases; nucleotides outside the gene matches: 9. CDR3 sequence reads: CASSGSGQGFYEQYF. As DNA, the CDR3 is TGTGCCAGCAGCGGGTCGGGACAGGGATTTTACGAGCAGTACTTC. Using reference TRBV5-5 and TRBJ2-7 for the parts outside the CDR3, the full variable domain is DAGVTQSPTHLIKTRGQQVTLRCSPISGHKSVSWYQQVLGQGPQFIFQYYEKEERGRGNFPDRFSARQFPNYSSELNVNALLLGDSALYLCASSGSGQGFYEQYFGPGTRLTVT.

This clone has a single count. J is TRBJ1-6 and V is TRBV5-4; 8 nucleotides agree with TRBD1. Germline trimming cut 4 bases from V and 0 bases from J; bases unmatched to any gene: 3. CDR1 SGHNT and CDR2 YYREEE come from the germline V gene (reference sequence). There are 16 residues in the CDR3. The CDR3 nucleotides are TGTGCCAGCAGCGGGGACAGGCCCTCCTATAATTCACCCCTCCACTTT. It yields the protein CASSGDRPSYNSPLHF.

The rearrangement joins TRBV19 to TRBJ2-4, with 10 bases that match TRBD2. CDR1 LNHDA and CDR2 SQIVND come from the germline V gene (reference sequence). V lost 3 bases and J lost 7; bases outside the gene matches: 6. The CDR3 length is 15 residues. CDR3 residues: CASSMPSSGSNIQYF. The CDR3 region has the DNA TGTGCCAGTAGTATGCCCTCTAGCGGGAGTAACATTCAGTACTTC.

This chain links TRBV20-1 with TRBJ1-4; D possibly corresponds to TRBD1 (6 bases). Trimming took 6 bases from V and 16 from J, leaving 18 bases between them. The CDR3 has 11 residues. Germline lookup yields CDR1 DFQATT and CDR2 SNEGSKA (reference sequence). CDR3 DNA: TGCAGTGCACCGGGGCGAGGGGGATGGTTTTTT. It specifies CSAPGRGGWFF.

This chain connects TRBV7-2 to TRBJ2-3, with D maybe TRBD2 (6 bases). In germline, CDR1 is SGHTA, CDR2 FQGNSA. This CDR3 is 14 amino acids long. Trimming took 4 bases from V and 5 from J, leaving 13 bases between them. The CDR3 coding sequence is TGTGCCAGCAGCTGGGCGGGGCCGGGAGATACGCAGTATTTT. Translated, it gives CASSWAGPGDTQYF. Full variable domain (outside the CDR3, taken from reference TRBV7-2 and TRBJ2-3): GAGVSQSPSNKVTEKGKDVELRCDPISGHTALYWYRQSLGQGLEFLIYFQGNSAPDKSGLPSDRFSAERTGGSVSTLTIQRTQQEDSAVYLCASSWAGPGDTQYFGPGTRLTVL.

The chain links TRBV10-2 to TRBJ2-1; 11 bases are a match to TRBD2. V was pared by 3 bases and J by 5 bases, with 6 bases of the junction left unmatched. Germline CDR1 reads WSHSY; CDR2 reads SAAADI. The length of the CDR3 is 16 residues. CDR3 sequence reads: CASSELAGVGDNEQFF. The CDR3 DNA reads as TGCGCCAGCAGTGAACTAGCGGGAGTCGGGGACAATGAGCAGTTCTTC.